The rows below give T cell receptor beta chains drawn from one sample of a study of cytomegalovirus exposure and HLA in healthy donors. Profiled with immunoSEQ multiplex PCR; TCRdb holds only in-frame clones, not every one. The sample shows approximately 190,000 clones, approximately 80% of them seen only once. Sequenced input: PBMCs. These receptors all stem from a woman aged 18-35 years in good health and CMV-seronegative. CDR3s include the opening cysteine and the closing phenylalanine or tryptophan. A D gene is named only where the DNA matches it firmly.

d_call v_call cdr3_aa
NA TRBV4-3 CASSQGWGRETAGELFF
TRBD2 TRBV7-2 CASSLGGSGASYEQYF
NA TRBV10-3 CAISDERESNEQYF
TRBD1 TRBV7-9 CASSLAQTGGNEQFF
NA TRBV11-3 CASSLDSLAVGEQFF
NA TRBV19 CASSIMRNNEQFF
NA TRBV5-4 CASSPGTIPGNTIYF
TRBD2 TRBV7-2 CASSTFGRGYHEQYF
NA TRBV4-1 CASSSQGYGYTF
TRBD1 TRBV5-1 CASSVQGADEKLFF
NA TRBV19 CASRLSTEAFF
NA TRBV4-1 CASSQDERVVNQPQHF
TRBD1 TRBV4-3 CASSQDVGGGTEAFF
TRBD2 TRBV9 CASSASTSGRGDTQYF
TRBD2 TRBV9 CASSVGTSGISSYNEQFF
NA TRBV28 CASSLELDGYTF
NA TRBV5-8 CASSLWTDYNEQFF
NA TRBV5-6 CASSLDYLGNEQFF
TRBD2 TRBV19 CASSPGTSGRPSSKNIQYF
NA TRBV14 CASSLTGYEQYF
TRBD2 TRBV4-3 CASSQEGREGEQYF
NA TRBV11-2 CASSLEGHQPQHF
NA TRBV14 CASSQAGNTDTQYF
NA TRBV14 CASSQEVGTNTEAFF
TRBD1 TRBV5-4 CASSPMDREEDTQYF
NA TRBV6-6 CASSYVIRSHNSPLHF
TRBD2 TRBV5-1 CASSLASGRGAEQFF
TRBD1 TRBV29-1 CSVETGLPEAFF
TRBD1 TRBV19 CASSIETGF
TRBD1 TRBV6-1 CASRAGTGGRDGYTF
TRBD1 TRBV6-4 CASSPQGGNTEAFF
TRBD1 TRBV27 CASSPQFQGAAFF
TRBD1 TRBV11-3 CASSARTGGEDEQYF
TRBD2 TRBV4-3 CASSQEYLAGVTDTQYF
NA TRBV28 CASSFSAGYNSPLHF
NA TRBV5-4 CASSPEAGSYEQYF
TRBD1 TRBV18 CASSGSWQGAVGYTF
NA TRBV6-5 CASTRTGNYGYTF
NA TRBV30 CAWSVKIGEQYF
NA TRBV5-1 CASSLWGAQGTGANVLTF
NA TRBV30 CAWSTSAGTTYNEQFF
TRBD1 TRBV13 CASSLGTGGFGYTF